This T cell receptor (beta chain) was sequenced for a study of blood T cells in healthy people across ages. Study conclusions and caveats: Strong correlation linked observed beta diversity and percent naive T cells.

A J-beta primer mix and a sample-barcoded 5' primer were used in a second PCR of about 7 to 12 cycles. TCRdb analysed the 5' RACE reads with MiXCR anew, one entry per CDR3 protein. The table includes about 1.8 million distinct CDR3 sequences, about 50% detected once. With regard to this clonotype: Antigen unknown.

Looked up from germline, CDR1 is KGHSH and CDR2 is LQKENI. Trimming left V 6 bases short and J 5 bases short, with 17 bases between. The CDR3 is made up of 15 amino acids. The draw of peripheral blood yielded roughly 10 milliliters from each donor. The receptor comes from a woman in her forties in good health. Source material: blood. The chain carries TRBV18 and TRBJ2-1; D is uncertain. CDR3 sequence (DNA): TGTGCCAGCTCCCTCGACTTCAGTTACCACAATGAGCAGTTCTTC. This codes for CASSLDFSYHNEQFF.